The 4 T cell receptor beta chains below come from one sample, sequenced in a study of blood T cell repertoires in COVID-19. Measured with immunoSEQ multiplex PCR; TCRdb has only the in-frame clones, and not every one. The sample carries over 95,000 clones, approximately 91% recorded once. What was sequenced was peripheral blood. The receptors originated from a woman in her 70s who had recovered from COVID-19.

The chain is built from TRBV5-4 and TRBJ2-4; 10 bases match TRBD1. V shed 4 bases and J 8 bases; nucleotides not matched to a gene: 6. The CDR3 has 14 residues. Looked up from germline, CDR1 is SGHNT and CDR2 is YYREEE (reference sequence). CDR3 bases: TGTGCCAGCAGCCCGGGACAGGGGTGGTACATTCAGTACTTC. This gives the protein CASSPGQGWYIQYF.

The chain has TRBV7-9 and TRBJ2-7, with a possible D match to TRBD1 (6 bases). CDR3 size: 14 residues. The germline V gene encodes CDR1 SEHNR and CDR2 FQNEAQ (reference sequence). V was cut by 6 bases and J by 7 bases, with 19 bases left in between. The CDR3 loop is CASRIGAGAKEQYF. The CDR3 DNA reads as TGTGCCAGCAGGATAGGGGCAGGGGCAAAAGAGCAGTACTTC.

This sequence joins TRBV7-2 and TRBJ2-5; 7 nucleotides agree with TRBD1. The V and J ends lost 6 bases and 4 bases, in that order; junction bases with no gene match: 8. CDR1 and CDR2 (germline): SGHTA, FQGNSA. This CDR3 is built from 14 residues. The CDR3 loop is CASRRGGQLETQYF. The CDR3 DNA is TGTGCCAGCAGGCGAGGGGGACAGCTAGAGACCCAGTACTTC.

The CDR3 region has the DNA TGTGCCAGCAGTTACAGTGGGACAGGGGCTGGCTACACCTTC. It codes for CASSYSGTGAGYTF. V usage is TRBV6-5 and J usage is TRBJ1-2, with 10 bases that match TRBD1. The germline gives CDR1 MNHEY, CDR2 SVGAGI. The junction had 4 bases not matched to a gene; V was cut back by 2 bases and J by 7 bases. This CDR3 has 14 residues.